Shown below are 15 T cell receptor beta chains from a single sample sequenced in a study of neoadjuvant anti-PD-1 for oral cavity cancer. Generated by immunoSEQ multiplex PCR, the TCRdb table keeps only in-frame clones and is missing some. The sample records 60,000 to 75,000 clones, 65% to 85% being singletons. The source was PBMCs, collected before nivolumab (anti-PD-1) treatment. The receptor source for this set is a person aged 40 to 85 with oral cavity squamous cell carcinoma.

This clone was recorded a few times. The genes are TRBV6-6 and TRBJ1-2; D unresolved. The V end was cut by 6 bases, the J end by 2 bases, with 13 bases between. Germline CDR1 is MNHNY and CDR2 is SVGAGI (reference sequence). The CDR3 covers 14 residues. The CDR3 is CASRPDERNYGYTF. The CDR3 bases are TGTGCCAGCAGACCTGACGAGAGAAACTATGGCTACACCTTC.

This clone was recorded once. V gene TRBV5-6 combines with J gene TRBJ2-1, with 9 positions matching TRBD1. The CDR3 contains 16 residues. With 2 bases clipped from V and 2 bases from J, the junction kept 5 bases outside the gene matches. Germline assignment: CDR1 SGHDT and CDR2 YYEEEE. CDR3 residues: CASSFWRTGAYNEQFF. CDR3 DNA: TGTGCCAGCAGCTTCTGGCGGACAGGGGCCTACAATGAGCAGTTCTTC.

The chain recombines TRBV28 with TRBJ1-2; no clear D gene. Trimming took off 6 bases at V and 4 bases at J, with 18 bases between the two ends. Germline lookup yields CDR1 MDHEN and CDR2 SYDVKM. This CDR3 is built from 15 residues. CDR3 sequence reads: CASSQGAFTSYGYTF. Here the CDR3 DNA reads TGTGCCAGCAGCCAAGGAGCCTTTACTAGCTATGGCTACACCTTC.

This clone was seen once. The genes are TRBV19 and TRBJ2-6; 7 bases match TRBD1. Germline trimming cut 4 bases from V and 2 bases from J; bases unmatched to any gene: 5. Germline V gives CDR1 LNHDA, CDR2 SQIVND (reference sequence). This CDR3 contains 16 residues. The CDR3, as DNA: TGTGCCAGTAGTACCGCAGGGGGTACTGGGGCCAACGTCCTGACTTTC. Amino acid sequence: CASSTAGGTGANVLTF.

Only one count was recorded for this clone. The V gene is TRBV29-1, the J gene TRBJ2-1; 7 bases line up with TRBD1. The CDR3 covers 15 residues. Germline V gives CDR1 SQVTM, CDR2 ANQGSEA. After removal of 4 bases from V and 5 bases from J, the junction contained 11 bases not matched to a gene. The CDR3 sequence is CSVGVPTGQNNEQFF. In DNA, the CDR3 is TGCAGCGTTGGTGTTCCGACAGGGCAAAACAATGAGCAGTTCTTC.

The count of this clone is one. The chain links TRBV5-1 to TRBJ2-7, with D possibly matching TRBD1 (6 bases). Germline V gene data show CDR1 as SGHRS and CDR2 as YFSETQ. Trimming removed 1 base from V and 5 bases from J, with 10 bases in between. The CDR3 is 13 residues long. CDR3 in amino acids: CASSLRGSHEQYF. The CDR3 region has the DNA TGCGCCAGCAGCTTGAGGGGGTCCCACGAGCAGTACTTC.

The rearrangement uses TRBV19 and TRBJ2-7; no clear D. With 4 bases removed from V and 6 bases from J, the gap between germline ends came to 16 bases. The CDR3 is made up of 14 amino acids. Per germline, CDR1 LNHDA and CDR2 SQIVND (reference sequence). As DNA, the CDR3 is TGTGCCAGTAGTACTAAAACCCAAGGCGGCGAGCAGTACTTC. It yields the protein CASSTKTQGGEQYF.

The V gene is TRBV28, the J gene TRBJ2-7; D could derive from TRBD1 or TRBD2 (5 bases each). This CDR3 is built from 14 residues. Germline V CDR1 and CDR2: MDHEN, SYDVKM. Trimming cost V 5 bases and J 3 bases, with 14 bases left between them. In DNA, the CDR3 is TGTGCCAGCAGTCCGTCGGGACGCAACTACGAGCAGTACTTC. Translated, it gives CASSPSGRNYEQYF.

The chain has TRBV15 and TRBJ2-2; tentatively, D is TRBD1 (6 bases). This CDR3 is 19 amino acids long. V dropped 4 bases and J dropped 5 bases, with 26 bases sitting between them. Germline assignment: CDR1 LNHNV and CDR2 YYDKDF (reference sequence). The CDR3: CATSTKVYGGGPNTGELFF. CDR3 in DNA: TGTGCCACCAGCACGAAGGTTTATGGGGGCGGGCCCAATACCGGGGAGCTGTTTTTT.

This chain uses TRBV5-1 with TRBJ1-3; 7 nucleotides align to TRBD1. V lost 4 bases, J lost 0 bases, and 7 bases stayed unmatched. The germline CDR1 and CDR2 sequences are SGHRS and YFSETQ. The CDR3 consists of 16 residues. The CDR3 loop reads CASSLTGILSGNTIYF. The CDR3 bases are TGCGCCAGCAGCCTGACAGGGATCCTCTCTGGAAACACCATATATTTT.

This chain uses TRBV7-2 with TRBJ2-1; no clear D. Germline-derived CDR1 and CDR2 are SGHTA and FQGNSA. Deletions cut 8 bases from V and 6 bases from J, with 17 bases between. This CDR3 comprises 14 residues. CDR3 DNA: TGTGCCAGCGCGATTAGGTTGGTGGTCAATGAGCAGTTCTTC. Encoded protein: CASAIRLVVNEQFF.

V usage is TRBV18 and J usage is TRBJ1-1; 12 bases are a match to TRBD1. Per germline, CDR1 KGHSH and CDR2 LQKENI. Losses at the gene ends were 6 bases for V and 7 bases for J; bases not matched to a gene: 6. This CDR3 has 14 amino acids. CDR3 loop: CASSRGQGAVEAFF. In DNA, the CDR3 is TGTGCCAGCTCGAGGGGACAGGGGGCAGTTGAAGCTTTCTTT.

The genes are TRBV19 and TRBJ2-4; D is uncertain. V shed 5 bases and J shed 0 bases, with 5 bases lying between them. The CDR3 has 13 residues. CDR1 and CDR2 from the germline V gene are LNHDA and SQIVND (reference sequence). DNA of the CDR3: TGTGCCAGTAGTTGGCTAGCCAAAAACATTCAGTACTTC. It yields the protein CASSWLAKNIQYF.

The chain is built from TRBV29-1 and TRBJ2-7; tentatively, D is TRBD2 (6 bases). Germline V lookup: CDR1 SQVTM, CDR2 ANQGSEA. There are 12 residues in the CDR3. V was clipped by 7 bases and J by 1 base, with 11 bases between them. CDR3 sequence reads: CSARLESYEQYF. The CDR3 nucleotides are TGCAGCGCCCGACTAGAATCCTACGAGCAGTACTTC.

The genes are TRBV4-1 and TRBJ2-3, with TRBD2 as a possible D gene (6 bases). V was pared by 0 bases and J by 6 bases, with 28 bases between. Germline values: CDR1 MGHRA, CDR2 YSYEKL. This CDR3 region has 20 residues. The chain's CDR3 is CASSQDGIKGFASSGDTQYF. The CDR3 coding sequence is TGCGCCAGCAGCCAAGATGGTATTAAGGGATTCGCTTCAAGCGGGGATACGCAGTATTTT.